The entry that follows covers one TCR beta chain sequence. What antigen it recognizes has not been identified. No much larger clone is present one base from it, and per-base qualities are unavailable. These data belong to a study of shared clonotypes between healthy human individuals (TCRdb year 2020). With regard to the full study: A few men and a couple of women, aged 18 to 49 years, made up the cohort. To increase sequencing depth and limit assay-specific biases, different laboratories used diverse techniques to prepare libraries and sequence TCR repertoires. Between about 0.94 and 8.9 billion PBMCs per donor were obtained by leukapheresis. For each donor, CD4 naive and CD4 memory were each run on three plates, CD8 naive on two plates, and CD8 memory on one plate. To estimate repertoire size and how much clonotype sharing occurs between individuals, the study deeply sequenced the blood TCR repertoires of 4 to 6 healthy adults. General findings and caveats noted by the study authors: Because the study included a small number of donors, the genetic and exposure-history diversity represented was limited. Sampling was limited to blood, and TCR repertoires in tissue likely differ from TCR repertoires in blood. When four donors were compared, the shared fraction of clonotypes was roughly 4.8% for naive CD4, around 3.6% for naive CD8, more than 2% for memory CD4, and approximately 0.4% for memory CD8. Larger estimated clonotype richness was generally found for naive subsets than for memory subsets. Higher generation probabilities were observed for clonotypes shared by all four sorted-subset donors than for non-shared clonotypes. Pairwise subsampling led to the expectation that sequencing depth would affect the degree of clonotype sharing among donors. Even with the large sequencing depth, rarefaction of the sorted-subset datasets indicated that sequencing was incomplete.

CDR1 and CDR2 were assigned from the germline V gene as SGDLS and YYNGEE. The CDR3 numbers 14 residues from cysteine through phenylalanine. The only DNA kept is the CDR3, 42 bases in frame from the first base. V has 6 bases trimmed and J has 0 bases trimmed; junction bases matching no gene number 2. Using the deep immunoSEQ assay, TCR CDR3 regions were amplified from genomic DNA by multiplex PCR. For each cell subset, the extracted genomic DNA was distributed evenly across all wells of several immunoSEQ 96-well plates, and each plate served as one replicate. Each replicate PCR for sorted subsets received about 220 ng genomic DNA, equal to roughly 29,000 T cell genomes. The purified libraries were quantified using a Qubit 3.0 fluorometer, sized with a Bioanalyzer 2100, and then quantified again using the KAPA Library Quantification kit. Every immunoSEQ 96-well plate was sequenced on a dedicated single-read 150-cycle Illumina NextSeq 550 flow cell. Concerning the study's data processing: The immunoSEQ output contained only junctional sequences without quality scores, so filtering could not match that applied to full-length reads. To assign V/J genes and CDR3, sequences were annotated against IMGT germline references using PyIR, a Python wrapper for IgBLAST v1.9. Reads were removed for weak V/J assignments (E-value above 1e-6), missing CDR3, stop codons, out-of-frame junctions, or ambiguous translated residues. A V3J clonotype was defined by an identical inferred V gene, J gene, and CDR3 amino acid sequence. To compute the percentage overlap between repertoires, the number of shared unique clonotypes was divided by the size of the smaller repertoire. Richness of each repertoire was evaluated using RTK rarefaction, the Chao1 estimator, and Recon v2.1 estimates of unobserved clonotypes. Generation probabilities were computed with OLGA for all TCRbeta clonotypes obtained by the gDNA method from several donors. In TCRdb, the immuneACCESS table is reduced to in-frame sequences with V and J assigned. These tables do not hold every clone; where another copy was compared, an unresolved V gene accounts for under half, and the others remain unexplained. That table is the source of V, J and clone size, and D and trimming were worked out from the DNA. This sample is represented by over 1.5 million clones; 95% to 99% of them were singletons. The leading ten clones occupy roughly 0.45% of the sample.

The donors were healthy, HIV-negative adults with no recently reported acute infections or vaccinations. Only Caucasian adults living in Nashville, Tennessee, USA were represented among the donors. CD4+ T cells were enriched by magnetic negative selection; naive cells were then positively selected on CD45RA, and the negative fraction formed the memory subset. Blood was obtained by leukapheresis, after which PBMCs were separated by Ficoll-Histopaque density gradient centrifugation and cryopreserved in liquid nitrogen vapor phase. Purity and quantity of every magnetically sorted T cell population were checked by analytical flow cytometry. Each sorted fraction had its genomic DNA isolated and then quantified by UV absorbance on a Nanodrop 2000c.

Sample: naive CD4+ T cells sorted from blood. The cell subset or site label for this specimen denotes: CD45RA+ positively selected. The receptor was isolated from a man between 25 and 39 years old in good health. This sequence uses TRBV9 and TRBJ2-3; TRBD2 lines up with 9 middle nucleotides. Here the CDR3 is given as CASTLAGSTDTQYF. The sequenced DNA: TGTGCCAGCACCCTAGCGGGAAGCACAGATACGCAGTATTTT.